The rows below give T cell receptor beta chains drawn from one sample of a study of breast tumors, draining lymph nodes, adjacent tissues. TCRdb fed the multiplex PCR reads into MiXCR, producing one record per CDR3 protein. The data show 100,000 or so distinct CDR3 sequences, about 20% seen once. The sample taken for sequencing was axillary lymph node tissue. All receptors come from a female donor with breast cancer. Some clones in this sample may be carry-over from other donors' samples. CDR3s leave out the opening cysteine and the closing phenylalanine or tryptophan. Each record gives: V gene, CDR3 protein.

>TRBV19
ARNYRGAQETQY
>TRBV5-1
ASSPGTSFEQY
>TRBV7-9
ASSEASSGTQY
>TRBV6-6
ASSYSILAKASYNEQF
>TRBV6-5
ASRLGGPVTGELF
>TRBV6-1
ASLLVGYT
>TRBV7-9
ASSLVGSGYT
>TRBV20-1
SARGGGRTEAF
>TRBV29-1
SVWHNEQF
>TRBV5-6
ASSQQVRAKNTQY
>TRBV12-3/TRBV12-4
ASSLQGLNEQY
>TRBV19
ASSLLAGNYEQY
>TRBV4-1
ASSQDLRTSGYEQY
>TRBV15
ATSRDRPGTGNQPQH
>TRBV6-5
ASSYRRSNQPQH
>TRBV6-1
ASSEGPSLSSYEQY
>TRBV5-1
ASSLVTSGGFETQY
>TRBV4-1
ASSQVTENTEAF
>TRBV20-1
SVTRVNTGELF
>TRBV12-3/TRBV12-4
ASSLQMNTEAF
>TRBV29-1
SARKGASTDTQY
>TRBV29-1
SVGLAHNEQF
>TRBV6-2/TRBV6-3
ASRKGEWAGYEQY
>TRBV20-1
SARDQSGNLH
>TRBV7-9
ASSGGGPYEQY
>TRBV5-6
ASSPSATGDGNTIY
>TRBV5-6
ASSQGQTNQPQH
>TRBV7-6
ASSRSSGDTQY
>TRBV5-1
ASSLIGRDSGNTIY
>TRBV3-1
ASERRDGQETQY
>TRBV7-3
ASSPDRDTYNEQF
>TRBV5-1
ASSLVAYDEQF
>TRBV20-1
SAYGQDNTGELF
>TRBV7-8
ASSFGQGARFGYGYT
>TRBV19
ASSVTPGTAKNTIY
>TRBV11-2
ASSRSVAGVPSSYNEQF
>TRBV9
ASSVTGGLDEQF
>TRBV7-9
ASSLGVAVTDTQY
>TRBV19
ASSNNRARLNQPQH
>TRBV7-9
ASSRGRGLGYT
>TRBV5-4
ASSLSGRGGGLQETQY
>TRBV19
ASQQGVNYGYT
>TRBV7-8
ASSLMARSGANVLT
>TRBV9
ASSPKAQSSYEQY
>TRBV5-1
ASSLDLHYGYT
>TRBV19
ASSIRTSGSTDTQY